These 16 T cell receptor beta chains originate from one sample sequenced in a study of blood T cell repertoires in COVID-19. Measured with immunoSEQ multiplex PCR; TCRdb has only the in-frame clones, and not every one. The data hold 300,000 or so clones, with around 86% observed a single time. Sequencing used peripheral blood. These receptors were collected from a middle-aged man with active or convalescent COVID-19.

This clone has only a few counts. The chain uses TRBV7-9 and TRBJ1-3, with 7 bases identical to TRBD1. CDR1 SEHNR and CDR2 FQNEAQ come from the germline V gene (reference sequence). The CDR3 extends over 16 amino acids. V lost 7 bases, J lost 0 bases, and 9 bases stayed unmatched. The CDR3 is CASTPRGQPSGNTIYF. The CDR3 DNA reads TGTGCCAGCACCCCGAGGGGACAGCCCTCTGGAAACACCATATATTTT. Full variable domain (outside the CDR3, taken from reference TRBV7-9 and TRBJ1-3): DTGVSQNPRHKITKRGQNVTFRCDPISEHNRLYWYRQTLGQGPEFLTYFQNEAQLEKSRLLSDRFSAERPKGSFSTLEIQRTEQGDSAMYLCASTPRGQPSGNTIYFGEGSWLTVV.

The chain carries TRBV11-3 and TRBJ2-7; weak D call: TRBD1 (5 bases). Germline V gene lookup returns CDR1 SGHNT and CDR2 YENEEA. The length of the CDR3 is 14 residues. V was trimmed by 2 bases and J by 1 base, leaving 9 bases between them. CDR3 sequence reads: CASSLKQESYEQYF. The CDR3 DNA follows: TGTGCCAGCAGCTTAAAACAGGAATCCTACGAGCAGTACTTC. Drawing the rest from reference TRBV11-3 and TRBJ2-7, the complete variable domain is EAGVVQSPRYKIIEKKQPVAFWCNPISGHNTLYWYLQNLGQGPELLIRYENEEAVDDSQLPKDRFSAERLKGVDSTLKIQPAELGDSAVYLCASSLKQESYEQYFGPGTRLTVT.

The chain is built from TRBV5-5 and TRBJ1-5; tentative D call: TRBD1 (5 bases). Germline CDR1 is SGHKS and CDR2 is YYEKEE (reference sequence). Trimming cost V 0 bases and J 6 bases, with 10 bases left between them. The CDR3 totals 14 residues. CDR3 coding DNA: TGTGCCAGCAGCTTGGTAGGGGTAGGTCAGCCCCAGCATTTT. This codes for CASSLVGVGQPQHF.

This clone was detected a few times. The CDR3 region is CASRATGNEQFF. The CDR3, as DNA: TGTGCCAGCAGGGCAACAGGGAATGAGCAGTTCTTC. V and J are TRBV2 and TRBJ2-1; tentative D call: TRBD1 (6 bases). The germline V gene encodes CDR1 SNHLY and CDR2 FYNNEI. The ends were cut back, 6 bases at V and 7 bases at J, with 10 bases in the middle. This CDR3 is 12 amino acids long.

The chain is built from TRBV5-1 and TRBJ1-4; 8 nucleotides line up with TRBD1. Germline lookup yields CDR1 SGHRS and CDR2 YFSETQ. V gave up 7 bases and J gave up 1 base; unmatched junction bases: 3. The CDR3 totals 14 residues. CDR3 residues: CASAGQGTNEKLFF. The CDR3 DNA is TGCGCCAGCGCCGGACAGGGAACTAATGAAAAACTGTTTTTT.

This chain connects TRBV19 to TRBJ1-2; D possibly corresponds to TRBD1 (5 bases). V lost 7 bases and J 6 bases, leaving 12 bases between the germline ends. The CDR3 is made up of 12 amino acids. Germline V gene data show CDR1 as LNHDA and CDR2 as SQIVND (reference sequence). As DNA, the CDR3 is TGTGCCAGTACCCCGGGAGGGGATGGCTACACCTTC. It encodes CASTPGGDGYTF. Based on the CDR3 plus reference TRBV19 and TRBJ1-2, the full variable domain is DGGITQSPKYLFRKEGQNVTLSCEQNLNHDAMYWYRQDPGQGLRLIYYSQIVNDFQKGDIAEGYSVSREKKESFPLTVTSAQKNPTAFYLCASTPGGDGYTFGSGTRLTVV.

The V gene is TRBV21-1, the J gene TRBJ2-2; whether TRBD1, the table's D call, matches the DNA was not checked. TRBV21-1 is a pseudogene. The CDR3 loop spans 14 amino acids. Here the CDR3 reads CANLRGPRTGELFF. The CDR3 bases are TGTGCCAACCTCAGGGGCCCGAGGACCGGGGAGCTGTTTTTT.

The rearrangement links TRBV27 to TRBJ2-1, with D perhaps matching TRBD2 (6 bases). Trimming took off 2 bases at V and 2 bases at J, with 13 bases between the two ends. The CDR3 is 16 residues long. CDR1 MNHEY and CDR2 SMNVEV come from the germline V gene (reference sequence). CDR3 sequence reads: CASSLEASAAYNEQFF. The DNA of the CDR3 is TGTGCCAGCAGTTTAGAGGCTAGCGCCGCCTACAATGAGCAGTTCTTC.

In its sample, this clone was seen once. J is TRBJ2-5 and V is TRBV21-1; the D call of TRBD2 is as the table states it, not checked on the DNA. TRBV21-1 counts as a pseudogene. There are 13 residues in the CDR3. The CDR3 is CASSEVNQETQYF. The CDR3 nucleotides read TGTGCCAGCAGCGAGGTAAACCAAGAGACCCAGTACTTC.

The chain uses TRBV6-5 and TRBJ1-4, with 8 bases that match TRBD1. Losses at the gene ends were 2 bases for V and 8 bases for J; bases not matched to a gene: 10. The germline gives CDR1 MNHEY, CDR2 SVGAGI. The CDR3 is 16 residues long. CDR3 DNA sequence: TGTGCCAGCAGTTACCTCCAGACAGGGGAGGGCGAAAAACTGTTTTTT. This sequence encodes CASSYLQTGEGEKLFF.

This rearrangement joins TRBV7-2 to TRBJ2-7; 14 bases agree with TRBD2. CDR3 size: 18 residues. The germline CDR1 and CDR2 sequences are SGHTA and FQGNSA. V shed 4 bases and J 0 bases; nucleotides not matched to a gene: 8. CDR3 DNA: TGTGCCAGCAGCTCACGGACTAGCGGGGGGATAGACTCCTACGAGCAGTACTTC. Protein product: CASSSRTSGGIDSYEQYF.

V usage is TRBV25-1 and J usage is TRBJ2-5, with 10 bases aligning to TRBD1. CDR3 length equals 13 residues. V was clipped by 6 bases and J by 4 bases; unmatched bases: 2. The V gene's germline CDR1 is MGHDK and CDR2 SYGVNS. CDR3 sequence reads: CASRRTGGETQYF. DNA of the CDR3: TGTGCCAGCAGAAGGACAGGGGGAGAGACCCAGTACTTC.

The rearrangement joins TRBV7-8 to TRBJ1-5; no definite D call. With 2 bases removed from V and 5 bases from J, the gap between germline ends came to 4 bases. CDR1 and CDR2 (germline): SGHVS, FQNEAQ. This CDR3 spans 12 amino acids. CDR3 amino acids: CASSLRDQPQHF. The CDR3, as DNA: TGTGCCAGCAGCTTAAGAGATCAGCCCCAGCATTTT.

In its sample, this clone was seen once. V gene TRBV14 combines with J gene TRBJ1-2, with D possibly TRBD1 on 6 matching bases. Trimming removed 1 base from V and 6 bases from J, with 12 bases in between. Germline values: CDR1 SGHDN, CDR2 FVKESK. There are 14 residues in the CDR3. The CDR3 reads CASSQVTGQDGYTF. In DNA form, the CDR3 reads TGTGCCAGCAGCCAAGTGACAGGACAAGATGGCTACACCTTC.

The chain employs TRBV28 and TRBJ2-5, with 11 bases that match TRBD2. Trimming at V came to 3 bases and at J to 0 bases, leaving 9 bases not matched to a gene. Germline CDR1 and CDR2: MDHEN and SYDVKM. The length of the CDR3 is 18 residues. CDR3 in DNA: TGTGCCAGCAGTTTTCTGGGGGCTAGCGGGGGGAACCAAGAGACCCAGTACTTC. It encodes CASSFLGASGGNQETQYF.

The CDR3 DNA is TGTGCCTACGGGACAGGGAGGACCGGGGAGCTGTTTTTT. It codes for CAYGTGRTGELFF. V usage is TRBV19 and J usage is TRBJ2-2; the match to TRBD1 covers 9 bases. The CDR3 loop spans 13 amino acids. In germline, CDR1 is LNHDA, CDR2 SQIVND (reference sequence). V lost 11 bases to trimming and J lost 5 bases; unmatched junction nucleotides: 6.